This TCR beta chain is from a study of T cell changes during pregnancy in multiple sclerosis. The protocol was immunoSEQ multiplex PCR, while the TCRdb copy is restricted to in-frame clones and leaves out a portion. The sample records under 70,000 clones, around 91% being singletons. The CDR3 loop spans 12 amino acids. V shed 10 bases and J 2 bases; nucleotides not matched to a gene: 4. In germline, CDR1 is SEHNR, CDR2 FQNEAQ (reference sequence). The receptor comes from a female donor in good health, enrolled as a control in a pregnancy study. This chain links TRBV7-9 with TRBJ2-7; 8 bases fit TRBD2. The material sequenced was peripheral blood, taken after pregnancy. CDR3 nucleotides: TGTGCCACACGAGCGGGGGCCTACGAGCAGTACTTC. It codes for CATRAGAYEQYF.